The subject of this entry is one T cell receptor (beta chain). Its recognized antigen is unknown. Base-call qualities are not available, and no considerably larger clone is one nucleotide away. This sample stems from a study of shared clonotypes between healthy human individuals (TCRdb year 2020). With regard to the full study: Three men and two women, aged 18 to 49 years, made up the cohort. Per donor, leukapheresis produced somewhere between about 0.9 and 9 billion PBMCs. For each donor, three plates each were used for CD4 naive and CD4 memory, two plates were used for CD8 naive, and one plate was used for CD8 memory. To increase sequencing depth and limit assay-specific biases, TCR repertoire library preparation and sequencing were carried out by different laboratories using diverse techniques. To estimate repertoire size and how much clonotype sharing occurs between individuals, the study deeply sequenced the blood TCR repertoires of roughly 5 healthy adults.

The investigation overall reported the following: Incomplete sequencing was indicated by rarefaction of sorted-subset datasets, despite the large sequencing depth. Compared with non-shared clonotypes, the clonotypes found in all four sorted-subset donors had higher generation probabilities. Sampling was restricted to blood, and TCR repertoires in tissues likely differ from the TCR repertoires found in blood. Naive subsets generally had larger estimated clonotype richness than memory subsets. Pairwise subsampling led to the expectation that sequencing depth would affect the degree of clonotype sharing among donors. The genetic and exposure-history diversity represented was limited by the small number of donors. When a handful of donors were compared, the shared fraction of clonotypes was about 5.5% for naive CD4, less than 4% for naive CD8, about 2.4% for memory CD4, and under 0.5% for memory CD8.

The donors were healthy, HIV-negative adults with no recently reported acute infections or vaccinations. Every donor was a Caucasian adult living in Nashville, Tennessee, USA. CD8 memory samples consisted of magnetically selected CD45RO+ cells combined with CCR7-negative CD45RA+ effector memory (TemRA) cells. Blood was obtained by leukapheresis, after which PBMCs were separated by Ficoll-Histopaque density gradient centrifugation and cryopreserved in liquid nitrogen vapor phase. Analytical flow cytometry was used to check the purity and quantity of every magnetically sorted T cell population. Genomic DNA was isolated from every sorted fraction and measured by UV absorbance on a Nanodrop 2000c. TCR CDR3 regions were amplified from genomic DNA by multiplex PCR using the deep immunoSEQ assay. Extracted genomic DNA from each cell subset was distributed evenly across all wells of several immunoSEQ 96-well plates, and each plate was treated as a replicate. For sorted subsets, approximately 190 ng of genomic DNA, equivalent to roughly 30,000 T cell genomes, went into each replicate PCR. Purified libraries were measured with a Qubit 3.0 fluorometer, size-checked on a Bioanalyzer 2100, and measured again with the KAPA Library Quantification kit. Every immunoSEQ 96-well plate was sequenced on a dedicated single-read 150-cycle Illumina NextSeq 550 flow cell. The authors' analysis ran thus. Because the immunoSEQ output included only junctional sequences and no quality scores, the filtering could not be the same as the filtering used for full-length reads. To assign V/J genes and CDR3, sequences were annotated using PyIR, a Python wrapper for IgBLAST v1.9, with IMGT germline references. Any read was removed if the V/J assignment was weak (E-value above 1e-6), the CDR3 was missing, or the read contained stop codons, out-of-frame junctions, or ambiguous translated residues. A V3J clonotype was defined by an identical inferred V gene, J gene, and CDR3 amino acid sequence. Percentage overlap between repertoires was calculated by dividing the number of shared unique clonotypes by the size of the smaller repertoire. Richness of each repertoire was evaluated using RTK rarefaction, the Chao1 estimator, and Recon v2.1 estimates of unobserved clonotypes. Generation probabilities for all TCRbeta clonotypes obtained by the gDNA method from several donors were computed using OLGA. TCRdb stores this immuneACCESS table with in-frame sequences only. Part of the clones is absent; in the studies checked, under half of the shortfall reflects unresolved V genes, and no reason is known for the rest. The V and J calls and clone size are taken from that table; D and trimming were inferred from the DNA. The sample table records about 380,000 clones; 96% of these occur just once. Approximately 0.32% of the sample is in the top ten clones.

Deletion took 3 bases off V and 6 bases off J, with a span of 9 bases between the germline ends. The CDR3 covers 13 residues, taking in both the cysteine and the phenylalanine. The kept DNA is CDR3 alone, 39 bases in frame from the first base. The germline V gene supplies CDR1 SGHRS and CDR2 YFSETQ. The receptor's source is a man aged 25-45 years in good health. Specimen: memory CD8+ T cells sorted from blood. In the paper's terms, the cell subset or site label means: CD45RO+ cells pooled with CCR7-negative TemRA cells. The chain links TRBV5-1 with TRBJ2-2, with the identity of the D gene unclear. The nucleotides are TGCGCCAGCAGCTGGAGTTCTCCCGGGGAGCTGTTTTTT. Its translation reads: CASSWSSPGELFF.